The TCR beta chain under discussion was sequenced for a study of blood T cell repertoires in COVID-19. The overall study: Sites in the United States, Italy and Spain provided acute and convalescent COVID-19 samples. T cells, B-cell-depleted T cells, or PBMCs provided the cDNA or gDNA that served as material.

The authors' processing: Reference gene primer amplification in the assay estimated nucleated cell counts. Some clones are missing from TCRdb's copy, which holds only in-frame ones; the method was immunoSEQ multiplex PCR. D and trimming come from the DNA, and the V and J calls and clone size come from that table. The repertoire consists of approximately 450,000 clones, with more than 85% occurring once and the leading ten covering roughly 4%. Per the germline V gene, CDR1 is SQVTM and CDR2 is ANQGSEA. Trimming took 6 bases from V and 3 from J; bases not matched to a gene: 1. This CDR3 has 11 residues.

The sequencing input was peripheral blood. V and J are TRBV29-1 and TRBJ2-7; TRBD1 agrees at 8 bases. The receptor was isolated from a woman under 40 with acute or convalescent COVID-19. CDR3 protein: CSVDRGYEQYF. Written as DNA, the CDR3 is TGCAGCGTAGACAGGGGCTACGAGCAGTACTTC.